This TCR beta chain emerged from a study of T cells in Graves' hyperthyroidism and ophthalmopathy. Findings and caveats of the study: Expanded thyroid clonotypes (above 0.001) were mostly also found in blood.

The TCR beta CDR3 regions underwent amplification using RNA transcripts as the source. With the HTBI primer set, the TCR CDR3 went through a first round of RT-PCR. MiXCR was run by TCRdb on the multiplex PCR reads, yielding one entry per CDR3 protein. Of about 660,000 distinct CDR3 sequences detected, 40% to 55% appear once; the ten largest clones hold under 8%. This clonotype turned up a few times. Antigen unknown. CDR1 is SGHVT and CDR2 is SQSDAQ in the germline V gene. The CDR3 has 16 residues. The V and J ends lost 5 bases and 7 bases, in that order; junction bases with no gene match: 14. The genes are TRBV7-4 and TRBJ2-5; 9 bases align to TRBD1. This receptor was obtained from an adult man with Graves' disease, either hyperthyroidism or ophthalmopathy (not recorded which). The specimen sequenced was peripheral blood or thyroid tissue (not recorded which). The DNA for the CDR3 is TGTGCCAGCAGCCAAAGTACGACAGGGGGTCTCGGGACCCAGTACTTC. Its protein product is CASSQSTTGGLGTQYF.